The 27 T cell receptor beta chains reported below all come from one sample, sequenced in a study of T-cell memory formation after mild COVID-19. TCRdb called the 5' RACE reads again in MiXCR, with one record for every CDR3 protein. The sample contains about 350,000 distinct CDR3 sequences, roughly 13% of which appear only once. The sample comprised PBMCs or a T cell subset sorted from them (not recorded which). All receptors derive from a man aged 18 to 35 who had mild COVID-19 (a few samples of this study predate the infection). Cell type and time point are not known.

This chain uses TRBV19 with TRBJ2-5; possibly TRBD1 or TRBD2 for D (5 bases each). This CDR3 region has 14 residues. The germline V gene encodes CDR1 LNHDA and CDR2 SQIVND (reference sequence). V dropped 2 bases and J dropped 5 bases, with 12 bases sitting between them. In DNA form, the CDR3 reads TGTGCCAGTAGTATAATCGGGACCCGGGAGACCCAGTACTTC. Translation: CASSIIGTRETQYF.

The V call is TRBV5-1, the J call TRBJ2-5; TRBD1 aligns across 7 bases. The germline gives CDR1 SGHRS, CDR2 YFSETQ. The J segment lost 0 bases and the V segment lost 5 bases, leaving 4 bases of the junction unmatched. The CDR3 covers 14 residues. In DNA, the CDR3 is TGCGCCAGCAGGCGCACAGGGGACCAAGAGACCCAGTACTTC. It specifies CASRRTGDQETQYF.

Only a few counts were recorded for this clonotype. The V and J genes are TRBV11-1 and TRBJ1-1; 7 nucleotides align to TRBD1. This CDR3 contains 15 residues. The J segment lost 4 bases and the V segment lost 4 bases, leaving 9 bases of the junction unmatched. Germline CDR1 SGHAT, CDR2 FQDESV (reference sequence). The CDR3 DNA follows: TGTGCCAGCAGCTCTTTGACAGGGAGTGGCACTGAAGCTTTCTTT. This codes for CASSSLTGSGTEAFF. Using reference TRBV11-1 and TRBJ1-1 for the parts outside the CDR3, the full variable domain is EAEVAQSPRYKITEKSQAVAFWCDPISGHATLYWYRQILGQGPELLVQFQDESVVDDSQLPKDRFSAERLKGVDSTLKIQPAELGDSAMYLCASSSLTGSGTEAFFGQGTRLTVV.

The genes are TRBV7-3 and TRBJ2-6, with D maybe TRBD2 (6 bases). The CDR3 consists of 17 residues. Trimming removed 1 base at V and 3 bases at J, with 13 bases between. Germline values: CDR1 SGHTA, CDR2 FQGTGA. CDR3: CASSLNGGTLGANVLTF. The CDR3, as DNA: TGTGCCAGCAGCTTAAATGGCGGGACCCTTGGGGCCAACGTCCTGACTTTC.

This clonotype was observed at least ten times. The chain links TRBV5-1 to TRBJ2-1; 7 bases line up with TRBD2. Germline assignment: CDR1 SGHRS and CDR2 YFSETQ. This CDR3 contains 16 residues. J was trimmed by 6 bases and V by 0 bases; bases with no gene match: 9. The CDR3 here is CASSLEASGYSNEQFF. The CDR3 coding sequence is TGCGCCAGCAGCTTGGAGGCTAGCGGTTATAGCAATGAGCAGTTCTTC.

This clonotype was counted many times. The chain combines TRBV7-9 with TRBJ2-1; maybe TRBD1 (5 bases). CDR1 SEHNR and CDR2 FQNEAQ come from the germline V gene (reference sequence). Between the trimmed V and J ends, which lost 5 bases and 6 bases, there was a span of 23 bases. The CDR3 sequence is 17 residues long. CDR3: CASSPGRLGVLVNEQFF. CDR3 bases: TGTGCCAGCAGCCCTGGAAGGTTAGGGGTGCTGGTCAATGAGCAGTTCTTC.

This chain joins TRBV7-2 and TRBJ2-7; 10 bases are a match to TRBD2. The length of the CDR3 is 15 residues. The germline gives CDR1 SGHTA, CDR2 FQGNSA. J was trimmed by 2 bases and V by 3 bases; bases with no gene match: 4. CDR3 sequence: CASSLERGGPYEQYF. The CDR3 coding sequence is TGTGCCAGCAGCTTGGAGCGGGGGGGACCCTACGAGCAGTACTTC.

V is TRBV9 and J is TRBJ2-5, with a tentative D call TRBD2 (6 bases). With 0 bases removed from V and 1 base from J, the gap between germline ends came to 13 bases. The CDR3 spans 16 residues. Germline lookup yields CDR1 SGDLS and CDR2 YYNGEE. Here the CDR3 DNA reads TGTGCCAGCAGCGTAGCGGCGGGGCTCACCCAAGAGACCCAGTACTTC. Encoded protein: CASSVAAGLTQETQYF.

The CDR3 DNA sequence: TGCAGTGCTAGGGACCCGGGGTCCTGGGGGGGTACGCAGTATTTT. Its protein is CSARDPGSWGGTQYF. V usage is TRBV20-1 and J usage is TRBJ2-3; 7 bases map to TRBD2. The junction had 14 bases not matched to a gene; V was cut back by 3 bases and J by 8 bases. Germline-derived CDR1 and CDR2 are DFQATT and SNEGSKA (reference sequence). The CDR3 spans 15 residues.

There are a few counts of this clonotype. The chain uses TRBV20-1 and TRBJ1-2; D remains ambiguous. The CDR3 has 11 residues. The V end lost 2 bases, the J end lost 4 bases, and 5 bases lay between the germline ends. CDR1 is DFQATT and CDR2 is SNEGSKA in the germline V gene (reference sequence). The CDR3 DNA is TGCAGTGCTAGAACTTTCTATGGCTACACCTTC. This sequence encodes CSARTFYGYTF.

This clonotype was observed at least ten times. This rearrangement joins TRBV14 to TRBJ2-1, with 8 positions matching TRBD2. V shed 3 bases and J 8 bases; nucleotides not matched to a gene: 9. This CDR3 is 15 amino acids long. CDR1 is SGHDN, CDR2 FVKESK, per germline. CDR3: CASSHNGGARDEQFF. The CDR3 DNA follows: TGTGCCAGCAGCCACAACGGGGGGGCCAGGGATGAGCAGTTCTTC. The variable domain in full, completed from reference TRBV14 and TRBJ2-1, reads EAGVTQFPSHSVIEKGQTVTLRCDPISGHDNLYWYRRVMGKEIKFLLHFVKESKQDESGMPNNRFLAERTGGTYSTLKVQPAELEDSGVYFCASSHNGGARDEQFFGPGTRLTVL.

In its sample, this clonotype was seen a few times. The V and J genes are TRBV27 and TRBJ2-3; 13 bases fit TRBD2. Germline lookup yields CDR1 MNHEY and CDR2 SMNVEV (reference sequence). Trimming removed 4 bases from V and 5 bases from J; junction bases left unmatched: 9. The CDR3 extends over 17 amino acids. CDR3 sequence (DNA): TGTGCCAGCAGTTCCACGACTAGCGGGGGGATTGGAGATACGCAGTATTTT. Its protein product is CASSSTTSGGIGDTQYF.

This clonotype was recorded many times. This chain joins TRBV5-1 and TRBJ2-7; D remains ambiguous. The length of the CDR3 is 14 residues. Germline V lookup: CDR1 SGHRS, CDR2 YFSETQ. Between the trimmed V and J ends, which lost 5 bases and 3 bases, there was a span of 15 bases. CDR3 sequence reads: CASSSKERVYEQYV. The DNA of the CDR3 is TGCGCCAGCAGTTCCAAGGAGCGAGTCTACGAGCAGTACGTC.

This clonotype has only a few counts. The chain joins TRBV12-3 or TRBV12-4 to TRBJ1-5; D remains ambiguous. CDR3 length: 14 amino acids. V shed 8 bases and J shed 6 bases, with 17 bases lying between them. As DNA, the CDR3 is TGTGCCAGCCAGTCCTTGGGAGAGGGTCAGCCCCAGCATTTT. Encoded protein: CASQSLGEGQPQHF.

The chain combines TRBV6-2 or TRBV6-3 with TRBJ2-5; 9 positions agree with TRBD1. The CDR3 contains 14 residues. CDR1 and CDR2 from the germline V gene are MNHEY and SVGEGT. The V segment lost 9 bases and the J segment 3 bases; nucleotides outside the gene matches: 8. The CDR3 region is CASTRDREKETQYF. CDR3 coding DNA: TGTGCCAGTACACGGGACAGGGAGAAAGAGACCCAGTACTTC.

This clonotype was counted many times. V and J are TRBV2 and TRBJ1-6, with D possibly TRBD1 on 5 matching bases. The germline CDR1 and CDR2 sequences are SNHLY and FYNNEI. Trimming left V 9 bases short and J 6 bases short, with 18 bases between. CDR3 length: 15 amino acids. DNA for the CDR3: TGTGCCAGGAGAGTCGACAGCCTTTTTAATTCACCCCTCCACTTT. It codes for CARRVDSLFNSPLHF.

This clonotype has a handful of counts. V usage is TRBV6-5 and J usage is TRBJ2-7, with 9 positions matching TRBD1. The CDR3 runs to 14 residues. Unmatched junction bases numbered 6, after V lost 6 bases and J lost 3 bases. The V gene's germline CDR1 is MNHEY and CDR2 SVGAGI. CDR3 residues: CASRPRTGVYEQYF. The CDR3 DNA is TGTGCCAGCAGACCAAGGACAGGGGTCTACGAGCAGTACTTC.

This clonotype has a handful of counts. The CDR3 DNA is TGTGCCAGCAGTTTACACACTAATGAAAAACTGTTTTTT. Translating it yields CASSLHTNEKLFF. This chain connects TRBV12-3 or TRBV12-4 to TRBJ1-4, with D uncertain. V lost 2 bases and J 2 bases, leaving 3 bases between the germline ends. This CDR3 is built from 13 residues.

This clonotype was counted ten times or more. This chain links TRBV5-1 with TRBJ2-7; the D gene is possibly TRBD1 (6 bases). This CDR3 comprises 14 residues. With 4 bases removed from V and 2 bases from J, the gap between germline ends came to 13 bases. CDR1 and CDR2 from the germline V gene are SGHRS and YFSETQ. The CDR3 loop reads CASSPQGSPYEQYV. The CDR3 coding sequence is TGCGCCAGCAGCCCACAGGGATCCCCCTACGAGCAGTACGTC.

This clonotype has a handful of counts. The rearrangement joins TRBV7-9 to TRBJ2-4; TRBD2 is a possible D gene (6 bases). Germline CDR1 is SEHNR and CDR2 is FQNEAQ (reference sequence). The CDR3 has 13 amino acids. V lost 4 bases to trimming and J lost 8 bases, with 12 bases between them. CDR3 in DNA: TGTGCCAGCAGCTCCCTGGGAGGTTACATTCAGTACTTC. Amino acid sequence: CASSSLGGYIQYF.

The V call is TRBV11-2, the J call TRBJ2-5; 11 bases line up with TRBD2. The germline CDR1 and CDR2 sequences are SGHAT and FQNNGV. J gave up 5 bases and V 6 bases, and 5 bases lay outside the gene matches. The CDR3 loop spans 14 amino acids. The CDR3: CASSLLAGVETQYF. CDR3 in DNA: TGTGCCAGCAGTTTACTAGCGGGGGTGGAGACCCAGTACTTC.

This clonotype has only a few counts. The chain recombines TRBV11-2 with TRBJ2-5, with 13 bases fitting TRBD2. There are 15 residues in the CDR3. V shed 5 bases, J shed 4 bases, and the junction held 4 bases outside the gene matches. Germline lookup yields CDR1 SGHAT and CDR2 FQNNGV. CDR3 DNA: TGTGCCAGCAGCGCCGGGACTAGCGGGGCAGAGACCCAGTACTTC. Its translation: CASSAGTSGAETQYF.

The CDR3 bases are TGCGCCAGCAGCGGACTCGGGGGACTGCAAGGTGATACGCAGTATTTT. Its translation: CASSGLGGLQGDTQYF. The J gene is TRBJ2-3, the V gene TRBV5-1, with D maybe TRBD2 (6 bases). There are 16 residues in the CDR3. Looked up from germline, CDR1 is SGHRS and CDR2 is YFSETQ. With 4 bases removed from V and 6 bases from J, the gap between germline ends came to 21 bases.

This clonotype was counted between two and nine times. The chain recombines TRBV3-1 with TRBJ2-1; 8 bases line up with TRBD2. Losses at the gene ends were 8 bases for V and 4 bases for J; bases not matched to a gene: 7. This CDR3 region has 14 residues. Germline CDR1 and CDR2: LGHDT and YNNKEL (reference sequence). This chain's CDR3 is CASHEAGAYNEQFF. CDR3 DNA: TGTGCCAGCCACGAAGCGGGGGCTTACAATGAGCAGTTCTTC.

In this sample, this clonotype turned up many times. The DNA for the CDR3 is TGTGCCACCAGCAGAGACGCAGGGACCCAACCGTACAATGAGCAGTTCTTC. This gives the protein CATSRDAGTQPYNEQFF. The chain combines TRBV15 with TRBJ2-1; D is perhaps TRBD1 or TRBD2 (5 bases each). Between the trimmed V and J ends, which lost 0 bases and 4 bases, there was a span of 16 bases. This CDR3 contains 17 residues. The germline V gene has CDR1 LNHNV and CDR2 YYDKDF (reference sequence).

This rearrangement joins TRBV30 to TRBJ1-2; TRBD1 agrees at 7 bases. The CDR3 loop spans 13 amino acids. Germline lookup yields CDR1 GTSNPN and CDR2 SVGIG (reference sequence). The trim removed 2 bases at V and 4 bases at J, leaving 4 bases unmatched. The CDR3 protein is CAWSLGQSYGYTF. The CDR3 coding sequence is TGTGCCTGGAGTCTGGGACAGAGCTATGGCTACACCTTC.

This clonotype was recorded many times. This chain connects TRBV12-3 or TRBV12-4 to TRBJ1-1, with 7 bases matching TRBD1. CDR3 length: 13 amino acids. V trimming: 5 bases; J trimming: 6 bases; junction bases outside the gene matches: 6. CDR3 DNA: TGTGCCAGCAGTGTCCAGGGGGTCGCTGAAGCTTTCTTT. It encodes CASSVQGVAEAFF.